A selection of T cell receptor beta chains follows, all from one sample in a study of T cell clones after liver transplantation. Produced via immunoSEQ multiplex PCR; TCRdb's table is partial and in-frame only. The table has tens of thousands of clones, over 80% seen once. This specimen was CD4+ T cells from blood, taken at the 22-month timepoint. The receptor set was obtained from a human patient who received a liver transplant. Some T cells may have come from the graft donor. Each CDR3 is given without its conserved first and last residue.

j_gene: TRBJ2-5
v_gene: TRBV5-4
CDR3aa: ASSLTGYSETQY

j_gene: TRBJ2-3
v_gene: TRBV5-1
CDR3aa: ASRELAGGTDTQY

j_gene: TRBJ2-1
v_gene: TRBV6-5
CDR3aa: ASSYATSWYNEQF

j_gene: TRBJ1-3
v_gene: TRBV20-1
CDR3aa: STETGNTIY

j_gene: TRBJ2-1
v_gene: TRBV5-1
CDR3aa: ASSLAGLAGGDEQF

j_gene: TRBJ1-2
v_gene: TRBV5-6
CDR3aa: ASSSGQLYGYT

j_gene: TRBJ2-5
v_gene: TRBV5-1
CDR3aa: ASSGDRVTQY

j_gene: TRBJ2-3
v_gene: TRBV4-1
CDR3aa: ASSRIGSHPRGDTQY

j_gene: TRBJ2-2
v_gene: TRBV19
CDR3aa: ASSISGGGELF

j_gene: TRBJ2-2
v_gene: TRBV7-3
CDR3aa: ASSSALTSGGRASGELF

j_gene: TRBJ1-1
v_gene: TRBV7-9
CDR3aa: ASSLDGTGRPEAF

j_gene: TRBJ1-2
v_gene: TRBV29-1
CDR3aa: SVDLRGTGYGYT

j_gene: TRBJ2-7
v_gene: TRBV7-2
CDR3aa: ASRRGGPDYEQY

j_gene: TRBJ1-2
v_gene: TRBV4-3
CDR3aa: ASSQDWSGDYGYT

j_gene: TRBJ2-1
v_gene: TRBV7-2
CDR3aa: ASSSPRVGGRGEQF

j_gene: TRBJ2-5
v_gene: TRBV4-2
CDR3aa: ASSSTSGQRAETQY

j_gene: TRBJ2-5
v_gene: TRBV18
CDR3aa: ASSPGLKETQY

j_gene: TRBJ1-1
v_gene: TRBV28
CDR3aa: ASNRGQGAKAF

j_gene: TRBJ2-1
v_gene: TRBV29-1
CDR3aa: SGRVSGYNEQF

j_gene: TRBJ1-2
v_gene: TRBV27
CDR3aa: ASSGGGQSTNYGYT

j_gene: TRBJ2-3
v_gene: TRBV5-1
CDR3aa: ASSLVGTPPDTQY

j_gene: TRBJ1-2
v_gene: TRBV19
CDR3aa: ASSIGDRVYGYT

j_gene: TRBJ2-1
v_gene: TRBV12-2
CDR3aa: ASRLWGPPDYNEQF

j_gene: TRBJ1-1
v_gene: TRBV13
CDR3aa: ASSLDRTEAF

j_gene: TRBJ1-1
v_gene: TRBV19
CDR3aa: ASRTEAF

j_gene: TRBJ1-4
v_gene: TRBV4-1
CDR3aa: ASSQAVSWDLRGGLF

j_gene: TRBJ1-1
v_gene: TRBV7-8
CDR3aa: ASSLVWDRGTEAF

j_gene: TRBJ1-2
v_gene: TRBV11-2
CDR3aa: ASSPDSLGNGYT

j_gene: TRBJ1-1
v_gene: TRBV30
CDR3aa: AWSVPNTQAF

j_gene: TRBJ2-1
v_gene: TRBV2
CDR3aa: ASRDPALGEQF

j_gene: TRBJ1-2
v_gene: TRBV9
CDR3aa: ASSSEVRQGGNYGYT

j_gene: TRBJ2-6
v_gene: TRBV13
CDR3aa: ASGSRDAGANVLT

j_gene: TRBJ1-5
v_gene: TRBV19
CDR3aa: ATGMGRNNQPQH

j_gene: TRBJ2-7
v_gene: TRBV4-2
CDR3aa: ASSQDSHLEQY

j_gene: TRBJ2-7
v_gene: TRBV28
CDR3aa: ASSTGTGFTYEQY

j_gene: TRBJ1-5
v_gene: TRBV19
CDR3aa: ASSIATRQPQH

j_gene: TRBJ1-4
v_gene: TRBV28
CDR3aa: ASSLANEKLF

j_gene: TRBJ2-3
v_gene: TRBV4-1
CDR3aa: ASRGRSDTQY

j_gene: TRBJ2-5
v_gene: TRBV5-1
CDR3aa: ASNRGSDGGARETQY

j_gene: TRBJ2-1
v_gene: TRBV2
CDR3aa: ASSPQLAGEGNEQF

j_gene: TRBJ1-6
v_gene: TRBV4-2
CDR3aa: ASSQDRLGTGSPLH

j_gene: TRBJ2-3
v_gene: TRBV5-1
CDR3aa: ASTVAGALGDTQY

j_gene: TRBJ1-5
v_gene: TRBV5-6
CDR3aa: ASSLSRGNQPQH

j_gene: TRBJ2-2
v_gene: TRBV6-1
CDR3aa: ASSPGWNTGELF

j_gene: TRBJ1-1
v_gene: TRBV6-6
CDR3aa: ASTQTRQGAGREAF

j_gene: TRBJ2-7
v_gene: TRBV10-3
CDR3aa: AIRDIYEQY

j_gene: TRBJ1-4
v_gene: TRBV14
CDR3aa: ASSQQGDDLEKLF

j_gene: TRBJ2-2
v_gene: TRBV7-2
CDR3aa: ASTGGSRTGELF

j_gene: TRBJ2-2
v_gene: TRBV6-5
CDR3aa: ASSYKGTNTGELF

j_gene: TRBJ1-4
v_gene: TRBV27
CDR3aa: ASSPRRDEKLF

j_gene: TRBJ1-2
v_gene: TRBV5-6
CDR3aa: ASSPSPKNYYGYT

j_gene: TRBJ2-3
v_gene: TRBV9
CDR3aa: ASSVGTSGVDTQY